Listed here are 20 T cell receptor beta chains from one sample, sequenced in a study of blood T cell repertoires in COVID-19. Only in-frame clones appear in the TCRdb table, and some are missing; sequencing was by immunoSEQ multiplex PCR. The table shows approximately 310,000 clones, with roughly nine tenths occurring only once. The sample consisted of PBMCs or T cells enriched from blood (not recorded which). All receptors come from a man aged 60 to 69 who had recovered from COVID-19.

This chain links TRBV9 with TRBJ2-6; D possibly corresponds to TRBD1 (6 bases). V dropped 4 bases and J dropped 8 bases, with 10 bases sitting between them. This CDR3 has 13 residues. Germline V gives CDR1 SGDLS, CDR2 YYNGEE. CDR3: CASSFQGTNVLTF. The CDR3 coding sequence is TGTGCCAGCAGCTTCCAGGGGACCAACGTCCTGACTTTC.

The chain carries TRBV5-1 and TRBJ2-7; tentative D call: TRBD2 (5 bases). The germline V gene has CDR1 SGHRS and CDR2 YFSETQ. The V and J ends lost 0 bases and 2 bases respectively, with 15 bases between them. The CDR3 extends over 16 amino acids. CDR3 bases: TGCGCCAGCAGCTTGGATCCGGGGTCCGGGGCCTACGAGCAGTACTTC. Translated, it gives CASSLDPGSGAYEQYF.

The J gene is TRBJ2-5, the V gene TRBV7-2, with TRBD1 matching over 7 bases. The germline gives CDR1 SGHTA, CDR2 FQGNSA. The ends lost 5 bases at V and 5 bases at J; junction bases unmatched: 8. The CDR3 is made up of 14 amino acids. The CDR3 bases are TGTGCCAGCAGCCCTGGACAGGAATTTGAGACCCAGTACTTC. Protein product: CASSPGQEFETQYF. Looking up the rest from reference TRBV7-2 and TRBJ2-5 gives the full variable domain: GAGVSQSPSNKVTEKGKDVELRCDPISGHTALYWYRQSLGQGLEFLIYFQGNSAPDKSGLPSDRFSAERTGGSVSTLTIQRTQQEDSAVYLCASSPGQEFETQYFGPGTRLLVL.

This chain uses TRBV5-1 with TRBJ2-1; 12 bases agree with TRBD2. With V trimmed by 2 bases and J by 3 bases, 3 bases remained unmatched. Germline lookup yields CDR1 SGHRS and CDR2 YFSETQ. CDR3 size: 16 residues. The CDR3 loop reads CASSLRTSGDYNEQFF. The CDR3 bases are TGCGCCAGCAGCTTACGGACTAGCGGGGACTACAATGAGCAGTTCTTC.

The genes are TRBV20-1 and TRBJ2-7, with D perhaps matching TRBD2 (5 bases). Trimming pared 3 bases from V and 1 base from J, leaving 16 bases between. The CDR3 runs 15 residues. Germline V gene data show CDR1 as DFQATT and CDR2 as SNEGSKA (reference sequence). The CDR3, as DNA: TGCAGTGCTAGTTTTTGGCGAAGAGGGTCCTACGAGCAGTACTTC. As protein: CSASFWRRGSYEQYF.

The chain is built from TRBV6-6 and TRBJ2-7; D not resolved. CDR3 length: 14 amino acids. Germline loops: CDR1 MNHNY, CDR2 SVGAGI (reference sequence). Trimming took off 6 bases at V and 2 bases at J, with 14 bases between the two ends. DNA of the CDR3: TGTGCCAGCAGATCTACGACAAATACCTACGAGCAGTACTTC. It yields the protein CASRSTTNTYEQYF.

The J gene is TRBJ1-4, the V gene TRBV28; D is perhaps TRBD1 (5 bases). V was shortened by 6 bases and J by 0 bases, with 11 bases between the two germline ends. Germline CDR1 and CDR2: MDHEN and SYDVKM. CDR3 size: 15 residues. The DNA of the CDR3 is TGTGCCAGCAGGCCAGACAGAGCAACTAATGAAAAACTGTTTTTT. Amino acid sequence: CASRPDRATNEKLFF.

The chain recombines TRBV24-1 with TRBJ2-7; 7 bases map to TRBD2. V lost 4 bases to trimming and J lost 10 bases; unmatched junction nucleotides: 3. Germline V gene sequence: CDR1 KGHDR, CDR2 SFDVKD. This CDR3 spans 11 amino acids. The CDR3 here is CATSDGEGQYF. CDR3 DNA: TGTGCCACCAGTGACGGGGAGGGACAGTACTTC.

J is TRBJ2-2 and V is TRBV19; 8 positions match TRBD1. The germline gives CDR1 LNHDA, CDR2 SQIVND (reference sequence). The CDR3 runs 16 residues. V was pared by 7 bases and J by 4 bases, with 11 bases of the junction left unmatched. The CDR3 here is CASKRGTGGSTGELFF. DNA for the CDR3: TGTGCCAGTAAAAGGGGGACAGGAGGTTCCACCGGGGAGCTGTTTTTT.

The gene calls are TRBV7-2 and TRBJ1-1, with no clear D. The germline V and J ends were trimmed by 2 bases and 4 bases, with 11 bases remaining between them. In germline, CDR1 is SGHTA, CDR2 FQGNSA. There are 14 residues in the CDR3. In DNA, the CDR3 is TGTGCCAGCAGCTTAAAGGGAGGGAGCACTGAAGCTTTCTTT. Translating gives CASSLKGGSTEAFF.

The chain is built from TRBV30 and TRBJ2-2; D possibly corresponds to TRBD2 (6 bases). The ends were cut back, 2 bases at V and 4 bases at J, with 11 bases in the middle. CDR3 length: 14 amino acids. Per the germline V gene, CDR1 is GTSNPN and CDR2 is SVGIG (reference sequence). CDR3 bases: TGTGCCTGGAGTTGGGGGGAGAGCACCGGGGAGCTGTTTTTT. Translating gives CAWSWGESTGELFF. Full variable domain (outside the CDR3, taken from reference TRBV30 and TRBJ2-2): SQTIHQWPATLVQPVGSPLSLECTVEGTSNPNLYWYRQAAGRGLQLLFYSVGIGQISSEVPQNLSASRPQDRQFILSSKKLLLSDSGFYLCAWSWGESTGELFFGEGSRLTVL.

This chain links TRBV6-5 with TRBJ2-1; D may be TRBD2 (6 bases). V shed 6 bases and J shed 13 bases, with 22 bases lying between them. Germline values: CDR1 MNHEY, CDR2 SVGAGI. This CDR3 spans 14 amino acids. The CDR3 region has the DNA TGTGCCAGCAGAACCCCGGGACTGGATGCCTCACAGTTCTTC. Its translation is CASRTPGLDASQFF.

The chain uses TRBV7-2 and TRBJ2-1, with D unresolved. The CDR3 has 15 amino acids. Germline V lookup: CDR1 SGHTA, CDR2 FQGNSA. The germline V and J ends were trimmed by 5 bases and 3 bases, with 14 bases remaining between them. The CDR3 spells CASSHTTAIYNEQFF. CDR3 sequence (DNA): TGTGCCAGCAGCCATACTACTGCGATCTACAATGAGCAGTTCTTC. Filled out from reference TRBV7-2 and TRBJ2-1, the complete variable domain reads GAGVSQSPSNKVTEKGKDVELRCDPISGHTALYWYRQSLGQGLEFLIYFQGNSAPDKSGLPSDRFSAERTGGSVSTLTIQRTQQEDSAVYLCASSHTTAIYNEQFFGPGTRLTVL.

The chain joins TRBV5-1 to TRBJ2-2; D is perhaps TRBD1 (6 bases). The CDR3 totals 15 residues. The germline V gene encodes CDR1 SGHRS and CDR2 YFSETQ. Trimming removed 5 bases from V and 0 bases from J, with 11 bases in between. CDR3 sequence (DNA): TGCGCCAGCAGATCCGGGACACCGAACACCGGGGAGCTGTTTTTT. Amino acids: CASRSGTPNTGELFF.

The chain combines TRBV6-5 with TRBJ2-7; D might be TRBD1 (8 bases). Germline-derived CDR1 and CDR2 are MNHEY and SVGAGI. V was trimmed by 2 bases and J by 2 bases, leaving 16 bases between them. The CDR3 sequence is 16 residues long. Here the CDR3 reads CASSYGRAGGPYEQYF. The DNA for the CDR3 is TGTGCCAGCAGTTACGGGAGGGCAGGGGGCCCCTACGAGCAGTACTTC.

The chain is built from TRBV6-5 and TRBJ1-1, with 11 bases matching TRBD1. V trimming: 6 bases; J trimming: 5 bases; junction bases outside the gene matches: 5. Germline loops: CDR1 MNHEY, CDR2 SVGAGI. CDR3 length: 14 amino acids. The CDR3 DNA follows: TGTGCCAGCAGCGGACAGGGGGCGTGGACTGAAGCTTTCTTT. This sequence encodes CASSGQGAWTEAFF.

The chain's CDR3 is CASTKTGLADYEQYF. The CDR3 DNA reads as TGTGCCAGCACTAAAACGGGACTAGCGGACTACGAGCAGTACTTC. V is TRBV27 and J is TRBJ2-7; 11 bases map to TRBD2. CDR1 is MNHEY and CDR2 is SMNVEV in the germline V gene (reference sequence). The ends lost 7 bases at V and 3 bases at J; junction bases unmatched: 8. The CDR3 totals 15 residues.

CDR3 nucleotides: TGTGCCAGCTCACCCCGGCTGGGGGGTGATGGGGAGCAGTTCTTC. Translated: CASSPRLGGDGEQFF. The chain joins TRBV18 to TRBJ2-1; a weak D match, TRBD2 (6 bases). V dropped 3 bases and J dropped 10 bases, with 19 bases sitting between them. The CDR3 is made up of 15 amino acids. CDR1 is KGHSH, CDR2 LQKENI, per germline.

The rearrangement joins TRBV27 to TRBJ2-2, with 8 bases that match TRBD1. Germline V lookup: CDR1 MNHEY, CDR2 SMNVEV (reference sequence). The CDR3 has 16 amino acids. J lost 4 bases, V lost 2 bases, and 6 bases had no gene match. DNA for the CDR3: TGTGCCAGCAGTTTAGAGACAGGGGACCTCACCGGGGAGCTGTTTTTT. Translation gives CASSLETGDLTGELFF.

This clone was recorded only once. This chain uses TRBV9 with TRBJ2-7; weak D call: TRBD2 (6 bases). This CDR3 is 14 amino acids long. V lost 0 bases, J lost 6 bases, and 13 bases lay in between. Germline lookup yields CDR1 SGDLS and CDR2 YYNGEE. In nucleotides, the CDR3 is TGTGCCAGCAGCGTAGCTACGGAGGGACTCGAGCAGTACTTC. Translated: CASSVATEGLEQYF.